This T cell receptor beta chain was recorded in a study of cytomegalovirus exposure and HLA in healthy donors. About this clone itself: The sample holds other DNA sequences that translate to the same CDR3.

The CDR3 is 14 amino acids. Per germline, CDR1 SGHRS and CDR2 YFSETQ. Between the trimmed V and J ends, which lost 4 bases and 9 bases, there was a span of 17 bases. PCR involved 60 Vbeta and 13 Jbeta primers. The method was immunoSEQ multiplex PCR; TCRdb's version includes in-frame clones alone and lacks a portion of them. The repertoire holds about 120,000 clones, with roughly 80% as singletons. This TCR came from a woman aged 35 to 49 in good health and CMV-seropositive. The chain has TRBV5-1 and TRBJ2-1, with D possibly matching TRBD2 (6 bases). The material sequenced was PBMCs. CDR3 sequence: CASSLGLDGREQFF. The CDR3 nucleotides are TGCGCCAGCAGCCTGGGACTGGATGGTCGTGAGCAGTTCTTC. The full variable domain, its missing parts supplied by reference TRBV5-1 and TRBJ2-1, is KAGVTQTPRYLIKTRGQQVTLSCSPISGHRSVSWYQQTPGQGLQFLFEYFSETQRNKGNFPGRFSGRQFSNSRSEMNVSTLELGDSALYLCASSLGLDGREQFFGPGTRLTVL.